This TCR beta chain is drawn from a study of shared clonotypes between healthy human individuals. In its sample, this clone was seen a few times. What it recognizes is unknown. The assay was immunoSEQ multiplex PCR, and TCRdb's table has in-frame clones only and misses some. This table has around 700,000 clones, about three quarters appearing once. Germline assignment: CDR1 SGHRS and CDR2 YFSETQ. The CDR3 is 14 amino acids. V gave up 3 bases and J gave up 4 bases, with 10 bases separating them. General study results and limits: Shared across a few donors were roughly 4.8% of the naive CD4 clonotypes. What naive subsets generally showed was a larger estimated richness than memory subsets showed.

The clonotype comes from a woman aged 25 to 39 in good health. The sample comprised memory CD4+ T cells sorted from blood. Subset given: CD45RA-negative fraction. The chain couples TRBV5-1 to TRBJ2-2, with a weak D call TRBD1 (6 bases). Here the CDR3 reads CASSSGAGTGELFF. CDR3 bases: TGCGCCAGCAGCTCAGGGGCAGGCACCGGGGAGCTGTTTTTT.